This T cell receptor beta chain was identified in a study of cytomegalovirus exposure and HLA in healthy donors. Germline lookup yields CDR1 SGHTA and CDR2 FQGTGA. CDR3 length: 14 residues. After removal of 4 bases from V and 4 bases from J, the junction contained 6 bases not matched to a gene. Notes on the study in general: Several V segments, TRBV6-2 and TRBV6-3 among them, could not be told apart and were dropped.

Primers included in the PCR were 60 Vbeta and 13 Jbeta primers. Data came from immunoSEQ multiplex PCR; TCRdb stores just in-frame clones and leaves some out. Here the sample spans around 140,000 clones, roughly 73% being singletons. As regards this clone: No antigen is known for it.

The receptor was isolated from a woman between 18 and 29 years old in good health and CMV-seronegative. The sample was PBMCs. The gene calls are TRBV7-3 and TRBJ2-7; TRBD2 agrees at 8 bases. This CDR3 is CASSSAGGGYEQYF. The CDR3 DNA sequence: TGTGCCAGCAGCTCCGCGGGGGGAGGATACGAGCAGTACTTC.